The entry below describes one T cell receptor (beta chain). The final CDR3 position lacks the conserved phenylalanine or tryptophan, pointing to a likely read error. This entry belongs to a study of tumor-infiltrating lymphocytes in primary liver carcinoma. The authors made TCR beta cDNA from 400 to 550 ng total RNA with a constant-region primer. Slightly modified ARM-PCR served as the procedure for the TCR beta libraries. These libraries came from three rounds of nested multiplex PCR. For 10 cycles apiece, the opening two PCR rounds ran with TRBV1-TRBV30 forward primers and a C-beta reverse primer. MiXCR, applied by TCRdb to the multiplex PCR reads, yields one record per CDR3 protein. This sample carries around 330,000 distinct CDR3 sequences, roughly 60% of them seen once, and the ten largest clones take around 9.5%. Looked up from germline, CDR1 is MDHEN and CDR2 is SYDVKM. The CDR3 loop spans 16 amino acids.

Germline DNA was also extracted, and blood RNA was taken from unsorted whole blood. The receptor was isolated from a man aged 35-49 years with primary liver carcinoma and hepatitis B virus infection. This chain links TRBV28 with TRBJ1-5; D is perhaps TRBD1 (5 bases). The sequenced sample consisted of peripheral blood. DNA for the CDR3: TGTGCCAGCAGTTCACCTCAGGGATATGACAATCAGTCCCAGCATCTT. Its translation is CASSSPQGYDNQSQHL.